The next 18 T cell receptor beta chains were all read from a single sample in a study of T-cell reconstitution after alpha-beta-depleted transplantation in children (dated by TCRdb to 2016 to 2017). The receptor library was made with PCR. The sequencer listed for this sample is Illumina HiSeq 2500. Molecular barcoding was employed in the preparation of TCR libraries, with unique molecular identifiers being used to normalize TCRbeta repertoire quantification. TCRdb cleaned the public reads at Q25 with fastp, built clones with MiXCR and kept in-frame beta chains. Entries that share a CDR3 protein sequence are merged under the most common genes and DNA. The sample has some 640,000 distinct CDR3 sequences on record, 15% to 20% of them singletons. Approximately 1% of the sample rests with the top ten. Sequenced material: PBMCs from the stem cell graft donor, taken from the stem cell graft. Every receptor here comes from a human donor who donated a stem cell graft to a child with acute myeloid leukemia.

This clonotype has a handful of counts. The chain recombines TRBV14 with TRBJ2-1; 8 bases map to TRBD1. V was clipped by 6 bases and J by 8 bases; unmatched bases: 12. The CDR3 contains 15 residues. Per germline, CDR1 SGHDN and CDR2 FVKESK. Here the CDR3 DNA reads TGTGCCAGCAGACATTATGGGACAGGTGACGATGAGCAGTTCTTC. Amino acids: CASRHYGTGDDEQFF. The full variable domain, its missing parts supplied by reference TRBV14 and TRBJ2-1, is EAGVTQFPSHSVIEKGQTVTLRCDPISGHDNLYWYRRVMGKEIKFLLHFVKESKQDESGMPNNRFLAERTGGTYSTLKVQPAELEDSGVYFCASRHYGTGDDEQFFGPGTRLTVL.

The chain has TRBV7-2 and TRBJ1-5, with 9 bases fitting TRBD1. The CDR3 is 15 amino acids. The trim removed 6 bases at V and 5 bases at J, leaving 8 bases unmatched. CDR1 is SGHTA and CDR2 is FQGNSA in the germline V gene. This chain's CDR3 is CASSQDRGVDQPQHF. Here the CDR3 DNA reads TGTGCCAGCAGTCAGGACAGGGGTGTTGATCAGCCCCAGCATTTT.

V gene TRBV4-3 combines with J gene TRBJ1-1; the D is unclear. Germline-derived CDR1 and CDR2 are LGHNA and YSLEER. CDR3 length: 14 amino acids. V gave up 0 bases and J gave up 4 bases, with 9 bases separating them. The DNA for the CDR3 is TGCGCCAGCAGCCAAGAAGTGGCTAGCACTGAAGCTTTCTTT. Encoded protein: CASSQEVASTEAFF.

There are a few counts of this clonotype. The chain employs TRBV29-1 and TRBJ1-2, with TRBD1 matching over 8 bases. The junction had 7 bases not matched to a gene; V was cut back by 6 bases and J by 4 bases. Germline values: CDR1 SQVTM, CDR2 ANQGSEA. The CDR3 totals 13 residues. CDR3 nucleotide sequence: TGCAGCGTCAAGGGACAGGCAGGCTATGGCTACACCTTC. It specifies CSVKGQAGYGYTF.

Many counts were recorded for this clonotype. The DNA of the CDR3 is TGCAGTGCAGGATCCGGGACGGTGAACACCGGGGAGCTGTTTTTT. As protein: CSAGSGTVNTGELFF. The V gene is TRBV20-1, the J gene TRBJ2-2; D might be TRBD1 or TRBD2, each matching 5 bases. V lost 6 bases, J lost 1 base, and 15 bases lay in between. Germline CDR1 DFQATT, CDR2 SNEGSKA (reference sequence). This CDR3 has 15 residues.

This chain connects TRBV2 to TRBJ2-7; D is uncertain. Germline V lookup: CDR1 SNHLY, CDR2 FYNNEI. Trimming removed 6 bases from V and 3 bases from J, with 12 bases in between. This CDR3 spans 13 amino acids. The CDR3 DNA reads as TGTGCCAGCAGCCCACATAGAAACTACGAGCAGTACGTC. Protein product: CASSPHRNYEQYV.

The table lists this clonotype with a few counts. The rearrangement joins TRBV7-9 to TRBJ2-7; 9 bases align to TRBD1. V was clipped by 4 bases and J by 6 bases; unmatched bases: 7. The CDR3 has 14 residues. CDR1 is SEHNR, CDR2 FQNEAQ, per germline (reference sequence). In nucleotides, the CDR3 is TGTGCCAGCAGCTCTCCGGGACAGGGCGGCGAGCAGTACTTC. It specifies CASSSPGQGGEQYF. Variable domain in full (rest from reference TRBV7-9 and TRBJ2-7): DTGVSQNPRHKITKRGQNVTFRCDPISEHNRLYWYRQTLGQGPEFLTYFQNEAQLEKSRLLSDRFSAERPKGSFSTLEIQRTEQGDSAMYLCASSSPGQGGEQYFGPGTRLTVT.

This clonotype has more than one count but fewer than ten. This chain links TRBV25-1 with TRBJ2-7, with TRBD2 as a possible D gene (6 bases). Germline V gene lookup returns CDR1 MGHDK and CDR2 SYGVNS. The ends were cut back, 6 bases at V and 0 bases at J, with 12 bases in the middle. This CDR3 has 14 residues. DNA for the CDR3: TGTGCCAGCAGCGTGGAGGGGATCTCCTACGAGCAGTACTTC. Amino acid sequence: CASSVEGISYEQYF.

For this clonotype: The junction differs from germline at one of its ends, possibly a read error. This chain uses TRBV29-1 with TRBJ2-5; 9 bases agree with TRBD1. Germline CDR1 is SQVTM and CDR2 is ANQGSEA. CDR3 length equals 13 residues. The CDR3 nucleotides are TGCAGCGTGGCGGGACAGGGAGGAGAGACCCATTACTTC. Amino acid sequence: CSVAGQGGETHYF.

This clonotype was observed a handful of times. This chain joins TRBV20-1 and TRBJ2-5; D tentatively fits TRBD1 or TRBD2 (6 bases each). Germline V CDR1 and CDR2: DFQATT, SNEGSKA (reference sequence). Deletions cut 3 bases from V and 5 bases from J, with 13 bases between. The length of the CDR3 is 13 residues. In DNA, the CDR3 is TGCAGTGCTAGTGCTTGGAGGGGGGAGACCCAGTACTTC. Amino acids: CSASAWRGETQYF.

The chain combines TRBV20-1 with TRBJ1-6, with D unresolved. This CDR3 comprises 14 residues. V was trimmed by 1 base and J by 0 bases, leaving 4 bases between them. In germline, CDR1 is DFQATT, CDR2 SNEGSKA (reference sequence). The CDR3 DNA follows: TGCAGTGCTAGAGGACTCTCCTATAATTCACCCCTCCACTTT. This codes for CSARGLSYNSPLHF.

Concerning this clonotype: One junction end does not reproduce the germline sequence, and a read error may be involved. The V gene is TRBV20-1, the J gene TRBJ2-7, with 9 bases fitting TRBD2. The CDR3 contains 17 residues. Per germline, CDR1 DFQATT and CDR2 SNEGSKA (reference sequence). CDR3 residues: CCARDPFPSGASYEQYF. The CDR3 bases are TGCTGTGCTAGAGACCCTTTTCCTAGCGGGGCGTCCTACGAGCAGTACTTC.

The genes are TRBV12-3 or TRBV12-4 and TRBJ1-4, with 11 bases that match TRBD1. V lost 3 bases, J lost 5 bases, and 2 bases stayed unmatched. This CDR3 is 15 amino acids long. The CDR3 DNA sequence: TGTGCCAGCAGTTTCGGGGACAGGGGGAATGAAAAACTGTTTTTT. It is translated as CASSFGDRGNEKLFF.

The V and J genes are TRBV4-1 and TRBJ2-1; D remains ambiguous. Germline CDR1 MGHRA, CDR2 YSYEKL. The CDR3 consists of 16 residues. V gave up 3 bases and J gave up 0 bases, with 12 bases separating them. The CDR3 bases are TGCGCCAGCAGCCATCCTGCTACAAGCTCCTACAATGAGCAGTTCTTC. This sequence encodes CASSHPATSSYNEQFF.

This chain connects TRBV5-1 to TRBJ2-5; no definite D call. CDR3 length: 13 residues. With 2 bases removed from V and 1 base from J, the gap between germline ends came to 6 bases. In germline, CDR1 is SGHRS, CDR2 YFSETQ. The CDR3 DNA reads as TGCGCCAGCAGCTTCCAATTCCAAGAGACCCAGTACTTC. Protein product: CASSFQFQETQYF.

This clonotype was counted ten times or more. The chain combines TRBV29-1 with TRBJ2-7; D is ambiguous. The CDR3 covers 15 residues. The V gene's germline CDR1 is SQVTM and CDR2 ANQGSEA. Trimming took 1 base from V and 0 from J, leaving 13 bases between them. This chain's CDR3 is CSVEATHLGSYEQYF. CDR3 in DNA: TGCAGCGTTGAAGCGACTCATCTTGGCTCCTACGAGCAGTACTTC.

In this sample, this clonotype turned up a few times. The genes are TRBV5-1 and TRBJ1-4; D perhaps matches TRBD1 (6 bases). Trimming left V 4 bases short and J 4 bases short, with 17 bases between. CDR1 is SGHRS and CDR2 is YFSETQ in the germline V gene. This CDR3 region has 16 residues. The CDR3 DNA follows: TGCGCCAGCAGCCCCTACCTGGACAGCAATAATGAAAAACTGTTTTTT. Its protein product is CASSPYLDSNNEKLFF.

In its sample, this clonotype was seen a few times. At one end, the junction sequence differs from germline, possibly due to a read error. DNA for the CDR3: TGCTGTGCTAGAGATGAGGAACGGTGGAACGGCTATGGCTACACCTTC. Its translation: CCARDEERWNGYGYTF. The V and J genes are TRBV20-1 and TRBJ1-2; D not resolved. CDR3 length equals 16 residues. CDR1 DFQATT and CDR2 SNEGSKA come from the germline V gene (reference sequence).